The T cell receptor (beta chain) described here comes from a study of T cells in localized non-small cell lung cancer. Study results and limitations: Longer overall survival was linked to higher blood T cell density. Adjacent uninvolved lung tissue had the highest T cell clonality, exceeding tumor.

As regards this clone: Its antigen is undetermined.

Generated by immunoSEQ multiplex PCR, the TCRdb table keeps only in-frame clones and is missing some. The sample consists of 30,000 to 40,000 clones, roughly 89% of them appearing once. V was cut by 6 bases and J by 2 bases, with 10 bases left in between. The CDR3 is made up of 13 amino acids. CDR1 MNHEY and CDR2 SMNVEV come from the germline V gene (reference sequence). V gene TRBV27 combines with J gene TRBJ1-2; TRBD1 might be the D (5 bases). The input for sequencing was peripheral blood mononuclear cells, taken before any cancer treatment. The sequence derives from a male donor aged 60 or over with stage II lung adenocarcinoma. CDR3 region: CASRQDGNYGYTF. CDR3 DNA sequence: TGTGCCAGCAGACAGGACGGGAACTATGGCTACACCTTC.